Shown below are 27 T cell receptor beta chains from a single sample sequenced in a study of blood T cell repertoires in COVID-19. Produced via immunoSEQ multiplex PCR; TCRdb's table is partial and in-frame only. The sample comprises roughly 380,000 clones, around nine tenths of which are singletons, and just over 1% rests with the top ten. The specimen sequenced was PBMCs or T cells enriched from blood (not recorded which). Receptors were obtained from a woman in her 30s who had been exposed to COVID-19.

This clone appeared once. The J gene is TRBJ2-7, the V gene TRBV25-1; TRBD2 agrees at 7 bases. Germline CDR1 is MGHDK and CDR2 is SYGVNS. J was trimmed by 7 bases and V by 3 bases; bases with no gene match: 9. CDR3 length equals 14 residues. The CDR3 here is CASSDRAGVGEQYF. The CDR3 bases are TGTGCCAGCAGTGACCGGGCGGGAGTGGGAGAGCAGTACTTC.

The chain's CDR3 is CASSLLGQYSNQPQHF. CDR3 coding DNA: TGCGCCAGCAGCTTGTTGGGACAGTATAGCAATCAGCCCCAGCATTTT. The rearrangement joins TRBV5-1 to TRBJ1-5, with TRBD1 matching over 7 bases. Germline lookup yields CDR1 SGHRS and CDR2 YFSETQ. The length of the CDR3 is 16 residues. V shed 1 base, J shed 0 bases, and the junction held 4 bases outside the gene matches.

V is TRBV10-3 and J is TRBJ1-3, with 7 bases that match TRBD1. Losses at the gene ends were 4 bases for V and 4 bases for J; bases not matched to a gene: 1. In germline, CDR1 is ENHRY, CDR2 SYGVKD. The CDR3 has 13 residues. The DNA for the CDR3 is TGTGCCATCAGTGGAGGGGGCGGAAACACCATATATTTT. It yields the protein CAISGGGGNTIYF.

J is TRBJ1-5 and V is TRBV11-2; 7 nucleotides agree with TRBD1. The CDR3 has 16 residues. Germline loops: CDR1 SGHAT, CDR2 FQNNGV. The trim removed 5 bases at V and 3 bases at J, leaving 10 bases unmatched. Here the CDR3 reads CASSNVGQEANQPQHF. CDR3 sequence (DNA): TGTGCCAGCAGCAACGTTGGACAGGAGGCCAATCAGCCCCAGCATTTT.

J is TRBJ2-4 and V is TRBV4-1, with TRBD2 matching 13 bases. This CDR3 spans 18 amino acids. Per the germline V gene, CDR1 is MGHRA and CDR2 is YSYEKL. V shed 0 bases, J shed 7 bases, and the junction held 9 bases outside the gene matches. Here the CDR3 reads CASSQEEELAGGGNIQYF. The CDR3, as DNA: TGCGCCAGCAGCCAAGAGGAGGAACTAGCGGGAGGGGGCAACATTCAGTACTTC.

The chain carries TRBV5-6 and TRBJ1-1, with 8 bases lining up with TRBD1. The CDR3 totals 14 residues. Germline-derived CDR1 and CDR2 are SGHDT and YYEEEE. J lost 8 bases, V lost 0 bases, and 6 bases had no gene match. The CDR3 region is CASSLGQGTQEAFF. Written as DNA, the CDR3 is TGTGCCAGCAGCTTGGGACAGGGGACCCAAGAAGCTTTCTTT.

V gene TRBV2 combines with J gene TRBJ1-1, with TRBD1 matching over 11 bases. CDR1 and CDR2 from the germline V gene are SNHLY and FYNNEI. This CDR3 comprises 15 residues. V gave up 4 bases and J gave up 5 bases; unmatched junction bases: 6. CDR3 amino acids: CASSVGTGGYTEAFF. In DNA, the CDR3 is TGTGCCAGCAGTGTGGGGACAGGGGGATATACTGAAGCTTTCTTT. Full variable domain (rest looked up from reference TRBV2 and TRBJ1-1): EPEVTQTPSHQVTQMGQEVILRCVPISNHLYFYWYRQILGQKVEFLVSFYNNEISEKSEIFDDQFSVERPDGSNFTLKIRSTKLEDSAMYFCASSVGTGGYTEAFFGQGTRLTVV.

The chain carries TRBV7-9 and TRBJ2-1; D gene unclear. V lost 0 bases to trimming and J lost 4 bases, with 7 bases between them. Germline V gene lookup returns CDR1 SEHNR and CDR2 FQNEAQ (reference sequence). This CDR3 comprises 14 residues. CDR3 sequence: CASSLARGYNEQFF. CDR3 DNA: TGTGCCAGCAGCTTAGCGCGCGGATACAATGAGCAGTTCTTC.

This clone has a handful of counts. The gene calls are TRBV6-2 or TRBV6-3 and TRBJ2-5; TRBD2 agrees at 9 bases. V lost 0 bases and J lost 5; bases outside the gene matches: 13. CDR1 MNHEY and CDR2 SVGEGT come from the germline V gene. This CDR3 is built from 18 residues. CDR3 region: CASSYSMAREGLRETQYF. The CDR3 DNA sequence: TGTGCCAGCAGTTACTCGATGGCGCGGGAGGGCCTGAGGGAGACCCAGTACTTC.

The V gene is TRBV9, the J gene TRBJ1-4; perhaps TRBD1 as D (6 bases). The CDR3 length is 17 residues. CDR1 and CDR2 (germline): SGDLS, YYNGEE. V was cut by 4 bases and J by 4 bases, with 20 bases left in between. The CDR3 DNA sequence: TGTGCCAGCAGCCCTAGGCCGATGGACAGCCTTAATGAAAAACTGTTTTTT. This codes for CASSPRPMDSLNEKLFF.

The chain uses TRBV19 and TRBJ2-1; a weak D match, TRBD2 (5 bases). The germline CDR1 and CDR2 sequences are LNHDA and SQIVND (reference sequence). The CDR3 length is 14 residues. Trimming removed 7 bases from V and 3 bases from J, with 13 bases in between. The CDR3 loop reads CASIGGWYYNEQFF. Written as DNA, the CDR3 is TGTGCCAGTATAGGCGGGTGGTACTACAATGAGCAGTTCTTC.

The CDR3 spells CASHFGGSRYEQYF. CDR3 DNA: TGTGCCAGCCATTTCGGGGGGTCACGGTACGAGCAGTACTTC. The V gene is TRBV28, the J gene TRBJ2-7, with 7 bases lining up with TRBD2. This CDR3 contains 14 residues. CDR1 and CDR2 from the germline V gene are MDHEN and SYDVKM. V lost 8 bases, J lost 4 bases, and 11 bases stayed unmatched. Combining the CDR3 with reference TRBV28 and TRBJ2-7 gives the whole variable domain DVKVTQSSRYLVKRTGEKVFLECVQDMDHENMFWYRQDPGLGLRLIYFSYDVKMKEKGDIPEGYSVSREKKERFSLILESASTNQTSMYLCASHFGGSRYEQYFGPGTRLTVT.

The chain joins TRBV19 to TRBJ1-5; weak D call: TRBD1 (6 bases). The germline V gene encodes CDR1 LNHDA and CDR2 SQIVND (reference sequence). This CDR3 region has 16 residues. Trimming left V 5 bases short and J 0 bases short, with 14 bases between. The DNA of the CDR3 is TGTGCCAGTAGTCCAAGGACAGTTTATAGCAATCAGCCCCAGCATTTT. Protein product: CASSPRTVYSNQPQHF.

V gene TRBV29-1 combines with J gene TRBJ2-7; possibly TRBD2 for D (7 bases). Germline CDR1 reads SQVTM; CDR2 reads ANQGSEA. V shed 7 bases and J shed 7 bases, with 20 bases lying between them. The CDR3 contains 13 residues. The CDR3 here is CSANVGGGGEQYF. In DNA form, the CDR3 reads TGCAGCGCGAATGTTGGGGGAGGGGGTGAGCAGTACTTC.

This clone was counted once. This CDR3 reads CASSIGGLGGLQPQHF. In DNA, the CDR3 is TGTGCCAGTAGTATCGGAGGCTTGGGGGGACTTCAGCCCCAGCATTTT. The J gene is TRBJ1-5, the V gene TRBV19; D may be TRBD1 (5 bases). Per the germline V gene, CDR1 is LNHDA and CDR2 is SQIVND (reference sequence). The V and J ends lost 3 bases and 6 bases respectively, with 18 bases between them. CDR3 length equals 16 residues. The full variable domain, rest sourced from reference TRBV19 and TRBJ1-5, is DGGITQSPKYLFRKEGQNVTLSCEQNLNHDAMYWYRQDPGQGLRLIYYSQIVNDFQKGDIAEGYSVSREKKESFPLTVTSAQKNPTAFYLCASSIGGLGGLQPQHFGDGTRLSIL.

CDR3 loop: CASSLVPSGSPGELFF. CDR3 sequence (DNA): TGCGCCAGCAGCTTGGTGCCTAGCGGGAGTCCCGGGGAGCTGTTTTTT. This chain uses TRBV5-1 with TRBJ2-2; 10 bases match TRBD2. This CDR3 comprises 16 residues. Germline CDR1 is SGHRS and CDR2 is YFSETQ. V dropped 0 bases and J dropped 6; count of bases not matched to a gene: 5.

The rearrangement links TRBV28 to TRBJ1-2; TRBD1 matches at 7 bases. The trim removed 4 bases at V and 4 bases at J, leaving 12 bases unmatched. Germline-derived CDR1 and CDR2 are MDHEN and SYDVKM. The CDR3 length is 16 residues. CDR3: CASSSRSGTVAYGYTF. CDR3 DNA sequence: TGTGCCAGCAGTTCCCGCTCCGGGACAGTGGCCTATGGCTACACCTTC.

This clone was recorded once. The rearrangement uses TRBV28 and TRBJ2-1; a weak D match, TRBD2 (6 bases). The CDR3 has 16 residues. V dropped 8 bases and J dropped 6 bases, with 23 bases sitting between them. Germline CDR1 reads MDHEN; CDR2 reads SYDVKM. The DNA of the CDR3 is TGTGCCAGCCCCCCGGTCGGACTATCGGCGAGCAATGAGCAGTTCTTC. This codes for CASPPVGLSASNEQFF. Together with reference TRBV28 and TRBJ2-1, the CDR3 gives the full variable domain: DVKVTQSSRYLVKRTGEKVFLECVQDMDHENMFWYRQDPGLGLRLIYFSYDVKMKEKGDIPEGYSVSREKKERFSLILESASTNQTSMYLCASPPVGLSASNEQFFGPGTRLTVL.

This rearrangement joins TRBV30 to TRBJ2-7, with D uncertain. This CDR3 has 11 residues. Per the germline V gene, CDR1 is GTSNPN and CDR2 is SVGIG (reference sequence). V dropped 4 bases and J dropped 4 bases, with 8 bases sitting between them. The CDR3 region is CAWTYGYEQYF. The CDR3 nucleotides are TGTGCCTGGACCTACGGTTACGAGCAGTACTTC.

The V call is TRBV28, the J call TRBJ1-6, with no clear D. CDR1 and CDR2 from the germline V gene are MDHEN and SYDVKM. This CDR3 comprises 14 residues. V shed 9 bases and J shed 8 bases, with 17 bases lying between them. CDR3 nucleotides: TGTGCCAGTACTACCCAGACTGATTATTCACCCCTCCACTTT. As protein: CASTTQTDYSPLHF.

The chain recombines TRBV14 with TRBJ2-7, with TRBD2 identical over 8 bases. The CDR3 has 15 amino acids. The germline V gene has CDR1 SGHDN and CDR2 FVKESK. V was pared by 1 base and J by 0 bases, with 2 bases of the junction left unmatched. The CDR3 DNA sequence: TGTGCCAGCAGCCAAGTGGCGGGGGGCTCCTACGAGCAGTACTTC. Residues: CASSQVAGGSYEQYF.

The chain couples TRBV24-1 to TRBJ2-5; D remains ambiguous. This CDR3 has 17 amino acids. CDR1 and CDR2 (germline): KGHDR, SFDVKD. V lost 4 bases and J 4 bases, leaving 21 bases between the germline ends. The CDR3 protein is CATSDPLSGHRGETQYF. The CDR3, as DNA: TGTGCCACCAGTGACCCCCTTTCGGGTCACCGAGGAGAGACCCAGTACTTC.

This clone was recorded only once. The chain links TRBV2 to TRBJ2-5; maybe TRBD1 (6 bases). CDR3 length: 15 residues. Trimming removed 3 bases at V and 5 bases at J, with 16 bases between. Germline V gene sequence: CDR1 SNHLY, CDR2 FYNNEI. This CDR3 is CASSEIRGGRETQYF. DNA of the CDR3: TGTGCCAGCAGTGAGATCAGGGGCGGAAGGGAGACCCAGTACTTC. The full variable domain, in which reference TRBV2 and TRBJ2-5 provide the parts outside the CDR3, is EPEVTQTPSHQVTQMGQEVILRCVPISNHLYFYWYRQILGQKVEFLVSFYNNEISEKSEIFDDQFSVERPDGSNFTLKIRSTKLEDSAMYFCASSEIRGGRETQYFGPGTRLLVL.

This sequence joins TRBV28 and TRBJ2-7; 11 bases align to TRBD2. CDR3 length: 14 residues. Trimming removed 7 bases from V and 3 bases from J; junction bases left unmatched: 5. Germline V gene lookup returns CDR1 MDHEN and CDR2 SYDVKM. The CDR3, as DNA: TGTGCCAGCACCCATAGCGGGAGGGTCTACGAGCAGTACTTC. This codes for CASTHSGRVYEQYF.

V and J are TRBV5-4 and TRBJ1-5; 8 nucleotides line up with TRBD1. Germline V CDR1 and CDR2: SGHNT, YYREEE (reference sequence). This CDR3 is built from 14 residues. J gave up 4 bases and V 4 bases, and 4 bases lay outside the gene matches. The DNA for the CDR3 is TGTGCCAGCAGCGTACAGGGGGTTAATCAGCCCCAGCATTTT. It codes for CASSVQGVNQPQHF.

This chain links TRBV7-9 with TRBJ2-5; D possibly corresponds to TRBD2 (7 bases). The germline V gene has CDR1 SEHNR and CDR2 FQNEAQ (reference sequence). Between the trimmed V and J ends, which lost 1 base and 9 bases, there was a span of 18 bases. The CDR3 has 15 residues. CDR3 in DNA: TGTGCCAGCAGCTTAGGGGGCGGGGGCTACAGGTCCCAGTACTTC. Translation gives CASSLGGGGYRSQYF. The full variable domain, rest sourced from reference TRBV7-9 and TRBJ2-5, is DTGVSQNPRHKITKRGQNVTFRCDPISEHNRLYWYRQTLGQGPEFLTYFQNEAQLEKSRLLSDRFSAERPKGSFSTLEIQRTEQGDSAMYLCASSLGGGGYRSQYFGPGTRLLVL.

This chain connects TRBV15 to TRBJ2-4; possibly TRBD2 for D (7 bases). Trimming removed 7 bases from V and 6 bases from J, with 19 bases in between. The CDR3 extends over 15 amino acids. CDR1 and CDR2 (germline): LNHNV, YYDKDF (reference sequence). The CDR3 nucleotides read TGTGCCACCACCGTCCTTGGGGGAGGGGGAAACATTCAGTACTTC. It translates to CATTVLGGGGNIQYF. Full variable domain (outside the CDR3, taken from reference TRBV15 and TRBJ2-4): DAMVIQNPRYQVTQFGKPVTLSCSQTLNHNVMYWYQQKSSQAPKLLFHYYDKDFNNEADTPDNFQSRRPNTSFCFLDIRSPGLGDTAMYLCATTVLGGGGNIQYFGAGTRLSVL.